This paragraph covers one TCR beta chain sequence. The germline V gene has CDR1 SEHNR and CDR2 FQNEAQ (reference sequence). The CDR3 covers 11 residues. Trimming removed 5 bases from V and 5 bases from J, with 4 bases in between. This specimen comes from a study of early T cells in non-severe SARS-CoV-2 infection. TCRdb analysed the 5' RACE reads with MiXCR anew, one entry per CDR3 protein. The sample has 85,000 to 90,000 distinct CDR3 sequences, 14% to 15% seen once; the top ten hold just under 0.6%. This sequence originates from an adult who was a healthcare worker with PCR-confirmed SARS-CoV-2 infection or an uninfected control (not recorded which). V and J are TRBV7-9 and TRBJ1-3, with D unclear. Sequenced input: whole blood. For the CDR3, the DNA is TGTGCCAGCAGCACCAGAAACACCATATATTTT. It yields the protein CASSTRNTIYF.